This T cell receptor (beta chain) was obtained from a study of cytomegalovirus exposure and HLA in healthy donors. Study-level findings and limits: Presence/absence analyses supposed approximately even sequencing depth among donors. It is likely that the observed cluster of highly shared sequence variants was a sequencing artifact.

This CDR3 has 14 residues. The J segment lost 3 bases and the V segment lost 5 bases, leaving 7 bases of the junction unmatched. Germline CDR1 and CDR2: MDHEN and SYDVKM. Comment on this clone: Its target is not known.

60 Vbeta and 13 Jbeta primers were used in PCR. Generated by immunoSEQ multiplex PCR, the TCRdb table keeps only in-frame clones and is missing some. The sample holds about 250,000 clones, about nine tenths seen once. Every donor was a healthy person donating bone marrow. The TCR comes from a girl aged 2-15 years in good health and CMV-seronegative. Sample: PBMCs. The V call is TRBV28, the J call TRBJ2-7, with 7 bases lining up with TRBD1. Written as DNA, the CDR3 is TGTGCCAGCAGTCAACCGGGACAGCACTACGAGCAGTACTTC. Translation gives CASSQPGQHYEQYF.